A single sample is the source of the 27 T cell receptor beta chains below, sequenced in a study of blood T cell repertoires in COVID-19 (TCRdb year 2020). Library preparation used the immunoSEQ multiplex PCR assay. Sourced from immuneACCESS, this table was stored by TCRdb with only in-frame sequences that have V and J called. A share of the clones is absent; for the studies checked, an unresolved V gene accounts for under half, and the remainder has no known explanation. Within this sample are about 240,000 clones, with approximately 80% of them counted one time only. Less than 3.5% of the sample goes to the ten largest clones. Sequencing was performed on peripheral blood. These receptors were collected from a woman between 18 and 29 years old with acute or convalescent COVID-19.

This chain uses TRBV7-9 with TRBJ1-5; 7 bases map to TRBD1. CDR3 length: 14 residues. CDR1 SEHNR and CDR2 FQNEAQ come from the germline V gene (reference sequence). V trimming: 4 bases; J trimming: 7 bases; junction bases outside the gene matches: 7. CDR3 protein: CASSYDREEQPQHF. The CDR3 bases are TGTGCCAGCAGCTACGACAGGGAGGAACAGCCCCAGCATTTT.

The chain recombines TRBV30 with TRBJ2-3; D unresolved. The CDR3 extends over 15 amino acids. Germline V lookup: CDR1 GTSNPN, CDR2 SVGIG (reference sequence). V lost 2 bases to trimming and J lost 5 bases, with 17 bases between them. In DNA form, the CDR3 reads TGTGCCTGGAGTAGATCTGAACTTAGAGGAGATACGCAGTATTTT. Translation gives CAWSRSELRGDTQYF. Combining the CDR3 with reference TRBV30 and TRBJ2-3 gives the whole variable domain SQTIHQWPATLVQPVGSPLSLECTVEGTSNPNLYWYRQAAGRGLQLLFYSVGIGQISSEVPQNLSASRPQDRQFILSSKKLLLSDSGFYLCAWSRSELRGDTQYFGPGTRLTVL.

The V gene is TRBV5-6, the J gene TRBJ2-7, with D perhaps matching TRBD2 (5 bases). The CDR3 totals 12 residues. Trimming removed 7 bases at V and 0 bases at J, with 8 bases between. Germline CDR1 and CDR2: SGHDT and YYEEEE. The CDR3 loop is CASQGSSYEQYF. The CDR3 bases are TGTGCCAGCCAAGGGAGCTCCTACGAGCAGTACTTC.

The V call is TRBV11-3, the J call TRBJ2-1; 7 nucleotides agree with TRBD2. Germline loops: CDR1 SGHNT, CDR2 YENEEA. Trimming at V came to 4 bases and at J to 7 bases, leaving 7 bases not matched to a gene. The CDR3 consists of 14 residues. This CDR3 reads CASSWGGPRNEQFF. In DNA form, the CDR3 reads TGTGCCAGCAGCTGGGGAGGGCCTCGAAATGAGCAGTTCTTC. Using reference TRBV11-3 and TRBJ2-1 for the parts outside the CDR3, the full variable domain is EAGVVQSPRYKIIEKKQPVAFWCNPISGHNTLYWYLQNLGQGPELLIRYENEEAVDDSQLPKDRFSAERLKGVDSTLKIQPAELGDSAVYLCASSWGGPRNEQFFGPGTRLTVL.

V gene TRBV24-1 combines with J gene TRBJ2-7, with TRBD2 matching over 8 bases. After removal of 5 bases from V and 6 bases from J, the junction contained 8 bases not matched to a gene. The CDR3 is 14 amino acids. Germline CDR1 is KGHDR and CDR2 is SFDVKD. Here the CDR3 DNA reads TGTGCCACCAGTGGGACCGGGAGGGCCGGCGAGCAGTACTTC. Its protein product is CATSGTGRAGEQYF.

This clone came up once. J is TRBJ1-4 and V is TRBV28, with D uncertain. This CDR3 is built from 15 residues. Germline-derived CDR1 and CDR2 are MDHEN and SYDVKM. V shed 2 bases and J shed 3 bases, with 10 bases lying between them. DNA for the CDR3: TGTGCCAGCAGTTTAGTACAGACCCCTAATGAAAAACTGTTTTTT. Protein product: CASSLVQTPNEKLFF.

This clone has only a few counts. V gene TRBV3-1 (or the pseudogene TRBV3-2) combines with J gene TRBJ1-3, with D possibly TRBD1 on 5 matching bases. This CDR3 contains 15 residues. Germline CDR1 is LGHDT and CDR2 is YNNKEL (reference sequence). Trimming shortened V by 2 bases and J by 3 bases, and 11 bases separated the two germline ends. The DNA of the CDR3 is TGTGCCAGCAGCCAATCCCAGGGTCGTGGAAACACCATATATTTT. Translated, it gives CASSQSQGRGNTIYF.

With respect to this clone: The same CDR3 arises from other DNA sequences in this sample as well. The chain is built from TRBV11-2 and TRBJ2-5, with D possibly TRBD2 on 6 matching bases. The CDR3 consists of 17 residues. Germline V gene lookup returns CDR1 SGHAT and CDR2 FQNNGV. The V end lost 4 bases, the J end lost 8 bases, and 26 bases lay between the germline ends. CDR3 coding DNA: TGTGCCAGCAGCTCCCAACCTCTTGGGGCGGGACGGGAAACCCAGTACTTC. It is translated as CASSSQPLGAGRETQYF. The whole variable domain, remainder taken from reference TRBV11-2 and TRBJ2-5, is EAGVAQSPRYKIIEKRQSVAFWCNPISGHATLYWYQQILGQGPKLLIQFQNNGVVDDSQLPKDRFSAERLKGVDSTLKIQPAKLEDSAVYLCASSSQPLGAGRETQYFGPGTRLLVL.

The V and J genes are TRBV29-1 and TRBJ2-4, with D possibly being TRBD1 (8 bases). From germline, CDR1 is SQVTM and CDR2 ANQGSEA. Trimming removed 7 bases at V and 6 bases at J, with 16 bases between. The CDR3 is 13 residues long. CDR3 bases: TGCAGCGCGGGAGGACAGGGATTAAACATTCAGTACTTC. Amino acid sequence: CSAGGQGLNIQYF.

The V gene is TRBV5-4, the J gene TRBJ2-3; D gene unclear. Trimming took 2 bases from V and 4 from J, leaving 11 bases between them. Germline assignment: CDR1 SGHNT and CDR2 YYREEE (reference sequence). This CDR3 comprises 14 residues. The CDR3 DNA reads TGTGCCAGCAGCTTTGACTCCCGTTCAGATACGCAGTATTTT. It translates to CASSFDSRSDTQYF.

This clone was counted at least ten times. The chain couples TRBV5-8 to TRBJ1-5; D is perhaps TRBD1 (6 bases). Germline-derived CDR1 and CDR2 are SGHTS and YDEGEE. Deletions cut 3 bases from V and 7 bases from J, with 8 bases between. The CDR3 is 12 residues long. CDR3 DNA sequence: TGTGCCAGCAGCTACAGGGAGCAGCCCCAGCATTTT. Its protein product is CASSYREQPQHF.

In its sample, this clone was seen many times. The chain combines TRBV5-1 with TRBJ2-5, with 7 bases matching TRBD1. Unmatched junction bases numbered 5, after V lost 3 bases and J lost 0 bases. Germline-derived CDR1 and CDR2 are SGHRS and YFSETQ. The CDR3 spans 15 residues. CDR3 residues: CASSSQTGYQETQYF. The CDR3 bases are TGCGCCAGCAGCTCCCAGACAGGGTACCAAGAGACCCAGTACTTC.

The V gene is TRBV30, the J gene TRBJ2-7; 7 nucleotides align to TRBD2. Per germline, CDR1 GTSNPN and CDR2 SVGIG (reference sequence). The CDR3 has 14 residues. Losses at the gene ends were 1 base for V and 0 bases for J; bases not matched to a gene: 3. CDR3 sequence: CAWSGGGSSYEQYF. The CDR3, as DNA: TGTGCCTGGAGTGGGGGCGGGAGCTCCTACGAGCAGTACTTC.

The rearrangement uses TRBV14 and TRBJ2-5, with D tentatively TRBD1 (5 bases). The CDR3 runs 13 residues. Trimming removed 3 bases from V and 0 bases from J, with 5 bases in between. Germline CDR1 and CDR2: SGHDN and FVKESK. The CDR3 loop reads CASSQTDQETQYF. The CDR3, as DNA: TGTGCCAGCAGCCAGACAGACCAAGAGACCCAGTACTTC.

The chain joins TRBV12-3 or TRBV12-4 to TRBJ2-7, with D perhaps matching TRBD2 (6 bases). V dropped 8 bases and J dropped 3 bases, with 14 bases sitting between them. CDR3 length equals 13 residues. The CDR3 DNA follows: TGTGCCAGCTGGAGGGGCGGGCACTACGAGCAGTACTTC. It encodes CASWRGGHYEQYF.

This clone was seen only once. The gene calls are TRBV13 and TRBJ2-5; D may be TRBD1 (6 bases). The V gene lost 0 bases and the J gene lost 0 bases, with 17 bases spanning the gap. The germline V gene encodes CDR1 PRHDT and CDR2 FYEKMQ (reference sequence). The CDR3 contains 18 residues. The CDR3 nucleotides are TGTGCCAGCAGCTTAGGCCGATCCGGGACACCGTACCAAGAGACCCAGTACTTC. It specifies CASSLGRSGTPYQETQYF.

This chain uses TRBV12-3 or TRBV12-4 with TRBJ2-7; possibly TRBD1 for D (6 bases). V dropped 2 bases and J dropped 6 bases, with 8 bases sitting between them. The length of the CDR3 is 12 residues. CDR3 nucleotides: TGTGCCAGCAGTTTACGACAGGCCGAGCAGTACTTC. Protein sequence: CASSLRQAEQYF.

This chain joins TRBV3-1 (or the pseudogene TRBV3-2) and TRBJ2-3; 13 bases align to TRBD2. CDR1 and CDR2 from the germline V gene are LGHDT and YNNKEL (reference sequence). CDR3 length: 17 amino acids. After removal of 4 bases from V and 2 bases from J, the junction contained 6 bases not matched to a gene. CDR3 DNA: TGTGCCAGCAGCCCCCCGGGACTAGCGGGGTACACAGATACGCAGTATTTT. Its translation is CASSPPGLAGYTDTQYF.

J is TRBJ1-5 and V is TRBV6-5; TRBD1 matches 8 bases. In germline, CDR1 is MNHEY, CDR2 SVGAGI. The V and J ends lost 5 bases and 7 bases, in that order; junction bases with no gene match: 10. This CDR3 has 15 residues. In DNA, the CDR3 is TGTGCCAGCAGTCCCCAGACAGGGGTAGGCCAGCCCCAGCATTTT. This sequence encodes CASSPQTGVGQPQHF.

The CDR3 nucleotides read TGTGCCAGCAGCTGGGGCAGTTCCTACAATGAGCAGTTCTTC. As protein: CASSWGSSYNEQFF. The chain uses TRBV7-9 and TRBJ2-1, with a weak D call TRBD1 (5 bases). V lost 4 bases to trimming and J lost 1 base, with 8 bases between them. The length of the CDR3 is 14 residues. Per germline, CDR1 SEHNR and CDR2 FQNEAQ (reference sequence).

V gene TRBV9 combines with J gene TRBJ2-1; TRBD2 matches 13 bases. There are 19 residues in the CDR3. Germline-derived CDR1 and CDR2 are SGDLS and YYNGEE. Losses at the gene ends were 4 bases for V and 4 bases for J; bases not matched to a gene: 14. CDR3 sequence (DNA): TGTGCCAGCAGCCCAGGCAAGCCGGGACTAGCGGGATTTTACAATGAGCAGTTCTTC. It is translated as CASSPGKPGLAGFYNEQFF.

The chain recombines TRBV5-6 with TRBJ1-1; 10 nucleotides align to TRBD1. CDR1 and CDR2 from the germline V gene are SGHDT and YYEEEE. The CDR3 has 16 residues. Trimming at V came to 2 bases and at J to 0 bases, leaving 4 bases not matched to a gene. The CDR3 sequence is CASSLPGQGMNTEAFF. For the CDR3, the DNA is TGTGCCAGCAGCTTACCGGGACAGGGGATGAACACTGAAGCTTTCTTT. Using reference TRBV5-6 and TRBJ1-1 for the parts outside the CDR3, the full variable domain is DAGVTQSPTHLIKTRGQQVTLRCSPKSGHDTVSWYQQALGQGPQFIFQYYEEEERQRGNFPDRFSGHQFPNYSSELNVNALLLGDSALYLCASSLPGQGMNTEAFFGQGTRLTVV.

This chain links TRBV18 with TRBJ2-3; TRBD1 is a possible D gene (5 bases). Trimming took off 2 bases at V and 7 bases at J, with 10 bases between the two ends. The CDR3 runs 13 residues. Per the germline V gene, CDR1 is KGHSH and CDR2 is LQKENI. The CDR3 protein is CASSPGRENTQYF. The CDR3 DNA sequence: TGTGCCAGCTCACCAGGCAGGGAAAATACGCAGTATTTT.

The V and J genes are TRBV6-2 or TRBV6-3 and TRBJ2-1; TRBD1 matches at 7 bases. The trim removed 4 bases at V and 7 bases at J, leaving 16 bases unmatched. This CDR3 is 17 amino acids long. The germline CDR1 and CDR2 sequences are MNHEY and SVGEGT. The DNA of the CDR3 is TGTGCCAGCAGTTCGGCACAGGGGATTTGGGTACAAAATGAGCAGTTCTTC. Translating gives CASSSAQGIWVQNEQFF.

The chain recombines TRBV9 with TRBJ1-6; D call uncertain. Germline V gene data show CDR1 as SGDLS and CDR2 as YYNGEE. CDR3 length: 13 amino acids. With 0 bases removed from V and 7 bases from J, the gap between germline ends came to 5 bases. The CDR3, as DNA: TGTGCCAGCAGCGTAGGCGGGAATTCACCCCTCCACTTT. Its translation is CASSVGGNSPLHF.

CDR3 region: CASSFGLAGVSSYNEQFF. In nucleotides, the CDR3 is TGTGCCAGCAGCTTTGGACTAGCGGGAGTGAGCTCCTACAATGAGCAGTTCTTC. V usage is TRBV5-6 and J usage is TRBJ2-1; TRBD2 matches 13 bases. The CDR3 consists of 18 residues. V lost 2 bases to trimming and J lost 0 bases; unmatched junction nucleotides: 5. Germline V gene lookup returns CDR1 SGHDT and CDR2 YYEEEE.

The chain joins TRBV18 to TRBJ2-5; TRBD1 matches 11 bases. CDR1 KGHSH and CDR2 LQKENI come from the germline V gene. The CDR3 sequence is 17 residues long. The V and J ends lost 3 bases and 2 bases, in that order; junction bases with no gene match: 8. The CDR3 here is CASSPQTGTGGQETQYF. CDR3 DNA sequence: TGTGCCAGCTCACCGCAAACCGGGACAGGGGGGCAAGAGACCCAGTACTTC.